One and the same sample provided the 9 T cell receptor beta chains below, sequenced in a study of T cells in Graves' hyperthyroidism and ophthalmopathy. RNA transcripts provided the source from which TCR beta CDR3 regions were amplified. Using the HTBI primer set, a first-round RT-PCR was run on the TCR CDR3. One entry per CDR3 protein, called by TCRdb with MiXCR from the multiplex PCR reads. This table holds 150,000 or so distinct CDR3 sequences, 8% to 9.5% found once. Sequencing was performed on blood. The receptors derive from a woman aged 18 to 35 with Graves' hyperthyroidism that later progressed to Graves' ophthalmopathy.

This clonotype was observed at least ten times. The CDR3, as DNA: TGCGCCAGCAGCTTGGTCGGGGGTACTAGCACTGAAGCTTTCTTT. Translation: CASSLVGGTSTEAFF. The chain links TRBV5-1 to TRBJ1-1; D possibly corresponds to TRBD1 (5 bases). Germline-derived CDR1 and CDR2 are SGHRS and YFSETQ. Trimming pared 0 bases from V and 4 bases from J, leaving 13 bases between. This CDR3 contains 15 residues. Drawing the rest from reference TRBV5-1 and TRBJ1-1, the complete variable domain is KAGVTQTPRYLIKTRGQQVTLSCSPISGHRSVSWYQQTPGQGLQFLFEYFSETQRNKGNFPGRFSGRQFSNSRSEMNVSTLELGDSALYLCASSLVGGTSTEAFFGQGTRLTVV.

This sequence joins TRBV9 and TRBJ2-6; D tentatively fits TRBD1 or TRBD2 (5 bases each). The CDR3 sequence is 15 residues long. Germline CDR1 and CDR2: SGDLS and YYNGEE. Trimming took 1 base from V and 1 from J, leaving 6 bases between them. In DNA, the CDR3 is TGTGCCAGCAGCGTATGGGGGTCTGGGGCCAACGTCCTGACTTTC. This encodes CASSVWGSGANVLTF.

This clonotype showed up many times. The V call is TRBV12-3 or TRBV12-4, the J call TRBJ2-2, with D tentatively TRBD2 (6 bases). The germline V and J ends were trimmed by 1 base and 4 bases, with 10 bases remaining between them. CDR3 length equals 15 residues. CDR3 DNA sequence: TGTGCCAGCAGTTTAGTAGCGGCTAGCACCGGGGAGCTGTTTTTT. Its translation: CASSLVAASTGELFF.

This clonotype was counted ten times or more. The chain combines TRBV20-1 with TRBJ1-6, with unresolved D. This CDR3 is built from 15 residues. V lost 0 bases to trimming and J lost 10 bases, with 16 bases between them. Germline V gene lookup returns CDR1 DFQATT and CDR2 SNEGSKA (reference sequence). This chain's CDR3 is CSARDPRGGNSPLHF. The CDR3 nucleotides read TGCAGTGCTAGAGATCCGCGGGGTGGGAACTCACCCCTCCACTTT.

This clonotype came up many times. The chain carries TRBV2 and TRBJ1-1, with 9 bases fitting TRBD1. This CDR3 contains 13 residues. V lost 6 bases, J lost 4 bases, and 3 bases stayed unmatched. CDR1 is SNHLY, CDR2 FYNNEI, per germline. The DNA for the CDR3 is TGTGCCAGCAGCCGGGACAGGGTCACTGAAGCTTTCTTT. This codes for CASSRDRVTEAFF.

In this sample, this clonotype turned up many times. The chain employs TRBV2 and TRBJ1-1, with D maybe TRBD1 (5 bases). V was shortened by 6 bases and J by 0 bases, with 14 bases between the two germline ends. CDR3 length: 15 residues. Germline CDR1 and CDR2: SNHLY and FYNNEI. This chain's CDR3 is CASRAPGRMNTEAFF. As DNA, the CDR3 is TGTGCCAGCAGAGCTCCGGGACGGATGAACACTGAAGCTTTCTTT.

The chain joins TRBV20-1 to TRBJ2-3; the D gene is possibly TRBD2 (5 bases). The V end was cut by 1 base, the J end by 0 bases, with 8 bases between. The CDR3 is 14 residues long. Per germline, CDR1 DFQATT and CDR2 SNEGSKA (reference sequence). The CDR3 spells CSARVGASTDTQYF. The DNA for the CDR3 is TGCAGTGCTAGAGTGGGAGCTAGCACAGATACGCAGTATTTT.

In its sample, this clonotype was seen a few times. The CDR3: CASSGGAEQYTGELFF. The CDR3 bases are TGCGCCAGCTCCGGGGGGGCGGAACAATACACCGGGGAGCTGTTTTTT. V and J are TRBV4-1 and TRBJ2-2, with 8 nucleotides matching TRBD2. Germline CDR1 is MGHRA and CDR2 is YSYEKL. There are 16 residues in the CDR3. J lost 3 bases, V lost 8 bases, and 11 bases had no gene match.

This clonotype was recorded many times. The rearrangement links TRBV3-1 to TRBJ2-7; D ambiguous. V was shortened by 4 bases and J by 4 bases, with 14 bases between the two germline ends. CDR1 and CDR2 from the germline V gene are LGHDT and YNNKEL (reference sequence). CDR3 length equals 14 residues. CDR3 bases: TGTGCCAGCAGCCCAAACGACCGACCGTACGAGCAGTACTTC. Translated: CASSPNDRPYEQYF.